A selection of T cell receptor beta chains follows, all from one sample in a study of beta chain features in type 1 diabetes. Libraries were prepared by immunoSEQ multiplex PCR; TCRdb keeps only in-frame clonotypes and omits some of them. The profile shows 100,000 to 150,000 clones, approximately 15% of them singletons. The material sequenced was central memory CD4+ T cells from blood. The receptors come from a man younger than 35 with type 1 diabetes. The CDR3 runs from the conserved cysteine through the conserved F or W. D genes are given only for firm matches. Some rows have no size entry. The others give once, few or many, or a class for an expanded clone.

D	V	J	size	CDR3	DNA
.	TRBV12-2	TRBJ2-1	few	CASRLAGRGFSYNEQFF	TGTGCAAGTCGCTTAGCGGGGCGGGGCTTCTCCTACAATGAGCAGTTCTTC
TRBD1	TRBV29-1	TRBJ2-7	few	CSAAGQGLVYEQYF	TGCAGCGCGGCCGGACAGGGTTTGGTCTACGAGCAGTACTTC
.	TRBV28	TRBJ1-2	.	CASSPLANYGYTF	TGTGCCAGCAGTCCCTTAGCTAACTATGGCTACACCTTC
.	TRBV29-1	TRBJ2-1	few	CSVEVTRTNNNEQFF	TGCAGCGTTGAAGTGACTAGAACAAATAACAATGAGCAGTTCTTC
.	TRBV30	TRBJ2-1	.	CAWSRVRGGLYYNEQFF	TGTGCCTGGAGTCGGGTAAGGGGGGGTCTCTACTACAATGAGCAGTTCTTC
.	TRBV9	TRBJ2-5	.	CASSVASWEETQYF	TGTGCCAGCAGCGTAGCGAGCTGGGAAGAGACCCAGTACTTC
.	TRBV21-1	TRBJ2-7	few	CATPPLREGPYEQYF	TGTGCCACCCCGCCTTTGCGGGAGGGACCCTACGAGCAGTACTTC
.	TRBV2	TRBJ1-2	.	CASVGPNYGYTF	TGTGCCAGCGTGGGACCTAACTATGGCTACACCTTC
TRBD2	TRBV6-6	TRBJ2-1	few	CASSLTSGREGEQFF	TGTGCCAGCAGCCTCACTAGCGGCAGAGAGGGGGAGCAGTTCTTC
.	TRBV21-1	TRBJ1-2	few	CASSPNLDRVSCYGYTF	TGTGCCAGCAGCCCAAACCTGGACAGGGTTTCGTGCTATGGCTACACCTTC
.	TRBV21-1	TRBJ1-2	.	CAIDGYTF	TGTGCCATCGATGGCTACACCTTC
.	TRBV6-4	TRBJ1-1	.	CASSEQGNTEAFF	TGTGCCAGCAGTGAACAGGGGAACACTGAAGCTTTCTTT
.	TRBV5-4	TRBJ2-3	few	CASSLQGDTDTQYF	TGTGCCAGCAGCTTGCAGGGCGACACAGATACGCAGTATTTT
.	TRBV30	TRBJ2-7	many	CAWSYLREQYF	TGTGCCTGGAGTTACCTCCGGGAGCAGTACTTC
.	TRBV30	TRBJ1-1	.	CAWRVPNTEAFF	TGTGCCTGGAGGGTACCCAACACTGAAGCTTTCTTT
TRBD1	TRBV7-9	TRBJ1-6	many	CASSSDGTTGGSPLHF	TGTGCCAGCAGCTCGGATGGGACCACAGGGGGGTCACCCCTCCACTTT
.	TRBV7-2	TRBJ1-6	few	CASSSGPILALHF	TGTGCCAGCAGCTCCGGGCCGATCCTGGCCCTCCACTTT
.	TRBV9	TRBJ1-2	.	CASSVGPQNHYGYTF	TGTGCCAGCAGCGTAGGACCCCAAAATCACTATGGCTACACCTTC
TRBD1	TRBV28	TRBJ2-7	few	CASSRTGTGSYEQYF	TGTGCCAGCAGCCGAACCGGGACAGGCTCCTACGAGCAGTACTTC
.	TRBV28	TRBJ1-2	.	CASSYITGPRGYTF	TGTGCCAGCAGTTATATCACAGGCCCCAGGGGCTACACCTTC
.	TRBV27	TRBJ1-2	few	CASSSHLLNYGYTF	TGTGCCAGCAGTTCCCACCTTCTTAACTATGGCTACACCTTC
.	TRBV5-6	TRBJ1-2	many	CASSDYGRGYTF	TGTGCCAGCAGCGATTACGGAAGGGGCTACACCTTC
.	TRBV6-6	TRBJ2-5	.	CASSSQETQYF	TGTGCCAGCAGCTCACAAGAGACCCAGTACTTC
.	TRBV11-2	TRBJ2-2	.	CASSVPNTGELFF	TGTGCCAGCAGCGTCCCGAACACCGGGGAGCTGTTTTTT
.	TRBV29-1	TRBJ2-3	few	CSVGDGTDTQYF	TGCAGCGTGGGGGACGGGACAGATACGCAGTATTTT
TRBD2	TRBV5-1	TRBJ2-7	.	CASSLEDGRDEQYF	TGCGCCAGCAGCTTGGAGGATGGGAGGGACGAGCAGTACTTC
.	TRBV25-1	TRBJ1-5	many	CASSEYDQPQHF	TGTGCCAGCAGTGAATACGATCAGCCCCAGCATTTT
.	TRBV25-1	TRBJ1-3	.	CASSPTPGQGSGNTIYF	TGTGCCAGCAGCCCCACTCCGGGGCAGGGGTCAGGAAACACCATATATTTT
TRBD2	TRBV18	TRBJ2-1	many	CASSPTVSGRDNEQFF	TGTGCCAGCTCACCCACCGTTAGCGGGAGGGACAATGAGCAGTTCTTC
.	TRBV9	TRBJ1-1	.	CASSPPTVNTEAFF	TGTGCCAGCAGCCCTCCAACGGTTAACACTGAAGCTTTCTTT
.	TRBV5-6	TRBJ2-7	few	CASSFSRTYEQYF	TGTGCCAGCAGCTTTTCACGAACCTACGAGCAGTACTTC
.	TRBV7-2	TRBJ2-5	.	CASSLPRATGETQYF	TGTGCCAGCAGCTTACCGAGGGCAACCGGGGAGACCCAGTACTTC
.	TRBV30	TRBJ2-7	.	CAWSVTGYEQYF	TGTGCCTGGAGTGTTACAGGCTACGAGCAGTACTTC
TRBD1	TRBV7-3	TRBJ1-2	.	CASGDRGNGYTF	TGTGCCAGCGGCGACAGGGGTAATGGCTACACCTTC
TRBD1	TRBV6-5	TRBJ2-3	few	CASSHRGRPDTQYF	TGTGCCAGCAGCCACAGGGGGCGCCCGGATACGCAGTATTTT
.	TRBV28	TRBJ2-7	few	CASSLRGNEQYF	TGTGCCAGCAGTTTAAGGGGGAACGAGCAGTACTTC
TRBD2	TRBV7-2	TRBJ2-5	few	CASSGQVASGETQYF	TGTGCCAGCAGCGGGCAAGTGGCTAGCGGAGAGACCCAGTACTTC
.	TRBV28	TRBJ2-7	many	CASSDAGQEGYEQYF	TGTGCCAGCAGCGACGCTGGACAGGAGGGGTACGAGCAGTACTTC
.	TRBV7-2	TRBJ1-2	few	CASSLDANYGYTF	TGTGCCAGCAGCTTAGATGCTAACTATGGCTACACCTTC
.	TRBV30	TRBJ2-3	.	CAWSGGGDLDTQYF	TGTGCCTGGAGTGGTGGCGGGGACTTAGATACGCAGTATTTT
.	TRBV19	TRBJ1-1	few	CASSIRAGKNTEAFF	TGTGCCAGTAGTATAAGAGCAGGGAAGAACACTGAAGCTTTCTTT
TRBD2	TRBV7-2	TRBJ2-4	.	CASLPGGPLAKNIQYF	TGTGCCAGCTTGCCGGGGGGGCCACTAGCCAAAAACATTCAGTACTTC
.	TRBV27	TRBJ2-7	.	CASSSRWGEQYF	TGTGCCAGCAGTTCCCGTTGGGGGGAGCAGTACTTC
TRBD2	TRBV7-8	TRBJ2-5	few	CASSLIAGGQGGETQYF	TGTGCCAGCAGCTTAATAGCGGGGGGGCAGGGCGGAGAGACCCAGTACTTC
.	TRBV7-9	TRBJ2-2	few	CASSLRPAGNTGELFF	TGTGCCAGCAGCTTACGTCCCGCCGGGAACACCGGGGAGCTGTTTTTT
.	TRBV7-6	TRBJ2-7	.	CASSLNTGSHEQYF	TGTGCCAGCAGCTTAAACACAGGGTCCCACGAGCAGTACTTC
TRBD2	TRBV7-2	TRBJ2-1	few	CASSSSLLLAGASYNEQFF	TGTGCCAGCAGCTCCTCCCTGTTGCTAGCGGGGGCCTCCTACAATGAGCAGTTCTTC
.	TRBV11-2	TRBJ2-2	few	CASSLNSPWTGGELFF	TGTGCCAGCAGCTTAAATAGCCCCTGGACGGGCGGGGAGCTGTTTTTT
TRBD1	TRBV2	TRBJ2-1	.	CASSGDSSYNEQFF	TGTGCCAGCAGCGGGGACAGTTCCTACAATGAGCAGTTCTTC
TRBD2	TRBV30	TRBJ2-1	.	CAWSTAGGYNEQFF	TGTGCCTGGAGTACAGCGGGGGGTTACAATGAGCAGTTCTTC
.	TRBV28	TRBJ2-5	few	CASSSATMETQYF	TGTGCCAGCAGTTCCGCCACGATGGAGACCCAGTACTTC
.	TRBV2	TRBJ1-2	many	CASTVANYGYTF	TGTGCCAGCACAGTGGCTAACTATGGCTACACCTTC
.	TRBV4-1	TRBJ2-5	.	CASSQVATQETQYF	TGCGCCAGCAGCCAAGTAGCGACCCAAGAGACCCAGTACTTC
TRBD2	TRBV29-1	TRBJ2-3	few	CSVERSTSGGSDTQYF	TGCAGCGTTGAGCGGTCTACTAGCGGGGGGTCAGATACGCAGTATTTT
.	TRBV4-1	TRBJ2-5	few	CASSPTRAFQETQYF	TGCGCCAGCAGCCCTACGCGGGCGTTCCAAGAGACCCAGTACTTC
TRBD2	TRBV2	TRBJ2-1	many	CASSRQRGGTYNEQFF	TGTGCCAGCAGTCGCCAGCGGGGGGGCACCTACAATGAGCAGTTCTTC
.	TRBV5-1	TRBJ2-5	few	CASSRQETQYF	TGCGCCAGCAGCCGCCAGGAGACCCAGTACTTC
.	TRBV9	TRBJ1-2	.	CASSVSGENYGYTF	TGTGCCAGCAGCGTGTCAGGGGAGAACTATGGCTACACCTTC
.	TRBV18	TRBJ2-6	few	CASSPQGTGANVLTF	TGTGCCAGCTCACCACAGGGAACTGGGGCCAACGTCCTGACTTTC